This TCR beta chain was retrieved from a study of CD8 T cells in ankylosing spondylitis. The CDR3 runs to 12 residues. J was trimmed by 0 bases and V by 10 bases; bases with no gene match: 3. CDR1 ENHRY and CDR2 SYGVKD come from the germline V gene. This clonotype occurred a few times. Its antigen is not identified. Study-wide results and limits: Earlier reports found some motif variants in synovial fluid and blood in reactive arthritis. Seemingly distinctive of ankylosing spondylitis blood was a TCR beta motif formed by eight highly homologous variants. Reports say disease-linked clones showed up significantly more in matched ankylosing spondylitis synovial fluid.

TCRdb re-derived calls from the 5' RACE reads in MiXCR, one entry per CDR3 protein. The table shows about 250,000 distinct CDR3 sequences, with roughly 32% occurring only once. J is TRBJ2-7 and V is TRBV10-3, with 7 bases fitting TRBD1. The sequence derives from a male donor with ankylosing spondylitis or in good health (not recorded which). The sample comprised blood, either unsorted or a sorted T cell fraction (not recorded which). Here the CDR3 reads CATGDSSYEQYF. In DNA, the CDR3 is TGTGCCACCGGGGACAGCTCCTACGAGCAGTACTTC.